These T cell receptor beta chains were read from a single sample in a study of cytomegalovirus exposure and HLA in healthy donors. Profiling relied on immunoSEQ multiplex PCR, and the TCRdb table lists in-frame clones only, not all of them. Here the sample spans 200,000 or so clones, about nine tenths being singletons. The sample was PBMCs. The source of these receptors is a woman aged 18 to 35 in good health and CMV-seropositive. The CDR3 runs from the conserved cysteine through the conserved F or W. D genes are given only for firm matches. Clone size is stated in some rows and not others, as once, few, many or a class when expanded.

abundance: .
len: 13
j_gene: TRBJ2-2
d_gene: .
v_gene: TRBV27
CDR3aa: CASSLKRGRELFF
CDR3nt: TGTGCCAGCAGTTTAAAAAGGGGTCGGGAGCTGTTTTTT

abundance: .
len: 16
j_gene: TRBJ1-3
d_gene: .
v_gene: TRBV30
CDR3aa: CAWSPSLISSGNTIYF
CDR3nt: TGTGCCTGGAGTCCCTCCCTGATTAGCTCTGGAAACACCATATATTTT

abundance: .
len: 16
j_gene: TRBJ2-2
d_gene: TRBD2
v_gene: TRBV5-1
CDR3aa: CASSQRTRRDTGELFF
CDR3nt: TGCGCCAGCAGCCAAAGGACTAGGAGGGATACCGGGGAGCTGTTTTTT

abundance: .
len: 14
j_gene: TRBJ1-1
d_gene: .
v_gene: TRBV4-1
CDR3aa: CASSLLPLNTEAFF
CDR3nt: TGCGCCAGCAGCCTTCTCCCCTTGAACACTGAAGCTTTCTTT

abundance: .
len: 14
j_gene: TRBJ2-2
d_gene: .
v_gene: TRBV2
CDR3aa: CASRRREAAGELFF
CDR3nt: TGTGCCAGCAGACGAAGAGAGGCGGCCGGGGAGCTGTTTTTT

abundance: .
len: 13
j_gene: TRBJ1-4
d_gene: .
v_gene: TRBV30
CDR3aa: CAWSVQRNEKLFF
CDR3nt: TGTGCCTGGAGTGTACAGAGAAATGAAAAACTGTTTTTT

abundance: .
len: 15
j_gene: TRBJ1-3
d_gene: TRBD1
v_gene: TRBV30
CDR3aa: CAWSEQGARGNTIYF
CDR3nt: TGTGCCTGGAGTGAACAGGGGGCGCGGGGAAACACCATATATTTT

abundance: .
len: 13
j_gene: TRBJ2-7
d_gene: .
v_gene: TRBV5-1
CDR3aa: CASSSLPVSEQYF
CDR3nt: TGCGCCAGCAGCTCCCTTCCGGTGAGCGAGCAGTACTTC

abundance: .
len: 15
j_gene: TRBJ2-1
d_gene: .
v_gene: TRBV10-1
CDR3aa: CASSALGALGNEQFF
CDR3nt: TGCGCCAGCTCAGCTTTGGGGGCCTTAGGCAATGAGCAGTTCTTC

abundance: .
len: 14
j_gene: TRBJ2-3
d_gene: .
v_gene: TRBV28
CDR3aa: CARTSRPSSDTQYF
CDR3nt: TGTGCCCGTACCTCGAGGCCTAGCTCTGATACGCAGTATTTT

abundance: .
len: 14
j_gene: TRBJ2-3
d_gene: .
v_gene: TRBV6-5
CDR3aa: CASSGQASTDTQYF
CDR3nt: TGTGCCAGCAGTGGCCAGGCCAGCACAGATACGCAGTATTTT

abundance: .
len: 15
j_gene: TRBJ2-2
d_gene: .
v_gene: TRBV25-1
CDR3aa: CASSGRNRVAGELFF
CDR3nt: TGTGCCAGCAGTGGGCGGAACAGGGTTGCCGGGGAGCTGTTTTTT

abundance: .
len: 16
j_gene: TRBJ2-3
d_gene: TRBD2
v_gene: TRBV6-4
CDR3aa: CASSDSGGRGADTQYF
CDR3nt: TGTGCCAGCAGTGACTCGGGCGGGAGAGGCGCAGATACGCAGTATTTT

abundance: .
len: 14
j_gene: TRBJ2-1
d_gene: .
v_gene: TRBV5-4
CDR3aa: CASTPTGTYNEQFF
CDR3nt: TGTGCCAGCACCCCGACCGGGACCTACAATGAGCAGTTCTTC

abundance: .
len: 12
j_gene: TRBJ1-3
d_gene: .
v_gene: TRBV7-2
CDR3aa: CASSFNSNTIYF
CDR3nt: TGTGCCAGCAGCTTTAACTCAAACACCATATATTTT

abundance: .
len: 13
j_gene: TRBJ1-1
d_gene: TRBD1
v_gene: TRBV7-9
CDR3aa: CASATGGNTEAFF
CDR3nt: TGTGCCAGCGCCACAGGGGGGAACACTGAAGCTTTCTTT

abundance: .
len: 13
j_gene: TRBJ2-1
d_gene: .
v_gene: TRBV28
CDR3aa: CASSFGTNNEQFF
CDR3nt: TGTGCCAGCAGTTTCGGCACTAACAATGAGCAGTTCTTC

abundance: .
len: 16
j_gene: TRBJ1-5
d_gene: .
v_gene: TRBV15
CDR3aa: CATSRRQGTSNQPQHF
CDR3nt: TGTGCCACCAGCAGACGGCAGGGGACTAGCAATCAGCCCCAGCATTTT

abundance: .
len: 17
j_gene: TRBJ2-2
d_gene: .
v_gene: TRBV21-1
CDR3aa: CASSKDETSGNTGELFF
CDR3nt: TGTGCCAGCAGCAAAGATGAAACTAGCGGCAACACCGGGGAGCTGTTTTTT

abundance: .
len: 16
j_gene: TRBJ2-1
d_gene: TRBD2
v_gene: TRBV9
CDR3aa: CASSGGRGRVENEQFF
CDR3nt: TGTGCCAGCAGCGGAGGTCGGGGGAGGGTGGAGAATGAGCAGTTCTTC

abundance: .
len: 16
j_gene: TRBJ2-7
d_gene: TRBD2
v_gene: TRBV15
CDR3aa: CATSRDRVAGSLEQYF
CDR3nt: TGTGCCACCAGCAGAGATCGGGTAGCGGGAAGTCTCGAGCAGTACTTC

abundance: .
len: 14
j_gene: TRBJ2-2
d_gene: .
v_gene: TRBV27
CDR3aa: CASSLVGITGELFF
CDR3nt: TGTGCCAGCAGTTTAGTCGGTATCACCGGGGAGCTGTTTTTT

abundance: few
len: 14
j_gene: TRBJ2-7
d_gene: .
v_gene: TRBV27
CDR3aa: CASSLAGMGYEQYF
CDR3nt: TGTGCCAGCAGTTTGGCAGGGATGGGCTACGAGCAGTACTTC

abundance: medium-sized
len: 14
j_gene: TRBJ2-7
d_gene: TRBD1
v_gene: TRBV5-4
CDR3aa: CASSMLDREVEQYF
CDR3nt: TGTGCCAGCAGCATGCTCGACAGGGAAGTGGAGCAGTACTTC

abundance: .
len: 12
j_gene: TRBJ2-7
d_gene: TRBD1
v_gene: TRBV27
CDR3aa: CASRTGASEQYF
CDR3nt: TGTGCCAGCAGGACAGGGGCTTCCGAGCAGTACTTC

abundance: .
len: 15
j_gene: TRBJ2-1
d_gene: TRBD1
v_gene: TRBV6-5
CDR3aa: CASTLSRGLGNEQFF
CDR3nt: TGTGCCAGCACTCTCTCAAGGGGGCTAGGCAATGAGCAGTTCTTC

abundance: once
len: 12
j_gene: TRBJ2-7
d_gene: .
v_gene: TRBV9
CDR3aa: CASSRDSYEQYF
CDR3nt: TGTGCCAGCAGCCGGGACTCCTACGAGCAGTACTTC

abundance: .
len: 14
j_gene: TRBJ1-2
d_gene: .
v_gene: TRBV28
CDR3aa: CASSPVAGPYGYTF
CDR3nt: TGTGCCAGCAGTCCGGTGGCGGGCCCCTATGGCTACACCTTC

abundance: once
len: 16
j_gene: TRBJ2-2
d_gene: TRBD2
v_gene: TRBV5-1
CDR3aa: CASSPTSGRTAGELFF
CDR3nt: TGCGCCAGCAGCCCGACTAGCGGGAGAACGGCCGGGGAGCTGTTTTTT

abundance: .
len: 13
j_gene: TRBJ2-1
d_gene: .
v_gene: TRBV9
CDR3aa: CASSVLRDGEQFF
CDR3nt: TGTGCCAGCAGCGTGCTCAGGGATGGTGAGCAGTTCTTC

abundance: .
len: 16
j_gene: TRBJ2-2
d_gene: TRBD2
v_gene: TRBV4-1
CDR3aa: CASSQDPSGRTGELFF
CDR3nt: TGCGCCAGCAGCCAAGATCCTAGCGGGAGAACAGGGGAGCTGTTTTTT

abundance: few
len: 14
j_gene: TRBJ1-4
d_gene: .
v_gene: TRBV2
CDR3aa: CASSDSATNEKLFF
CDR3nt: TGTGCCAGCAGTGACAGTGCAACTAATGAAAAACTGTTTTTT

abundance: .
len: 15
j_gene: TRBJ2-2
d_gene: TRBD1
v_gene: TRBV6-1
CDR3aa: CASSRTGRSTGELFF
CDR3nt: TGTGCCAGCAGTCGGACAGGGAGGTCCACCGGGGAGCTGTTTTTT

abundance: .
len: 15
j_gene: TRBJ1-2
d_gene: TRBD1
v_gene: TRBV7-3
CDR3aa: CASSPRTGGRDGYTF
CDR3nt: TGTGCCAGCAGCCCCAGGACAGGGGGCAGGGATGGCTACACCTTC

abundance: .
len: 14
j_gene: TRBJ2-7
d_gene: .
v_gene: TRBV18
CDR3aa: CASSPPVEPYEQYF
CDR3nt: TGTGCCAGCTCACCACCGGTGGAGCCTTACGAGCAGTACTTC

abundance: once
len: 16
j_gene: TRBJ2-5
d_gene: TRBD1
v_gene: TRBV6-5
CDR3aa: CASSYGDRGRGETQYF
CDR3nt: TGTGCCAGCAGTTACGGGGACAGGGGGCGCGGAGAGACCCAGTACTTC

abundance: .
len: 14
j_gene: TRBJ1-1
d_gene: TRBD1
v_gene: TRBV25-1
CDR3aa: CASSVDRENTEAFF
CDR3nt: TGTGCCAGCAGCGTAGACAGGGAGAACACTGAAGCTTTCTTT

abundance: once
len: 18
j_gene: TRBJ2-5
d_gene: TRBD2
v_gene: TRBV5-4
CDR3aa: CASSLAWTSGRKQETQYF
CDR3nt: TGTGCCAGCAGCTTGGCGTGGACTAGCGGGAGGAAACAAGAGACCCAGTACTTC

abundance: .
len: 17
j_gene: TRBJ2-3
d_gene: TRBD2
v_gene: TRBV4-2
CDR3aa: CASSQEFGGELVDTQYF
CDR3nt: TGTGCCAGCAGCCAAGAATTTGGGGGGGAGCTGGTAGATACGCAGTATTTT

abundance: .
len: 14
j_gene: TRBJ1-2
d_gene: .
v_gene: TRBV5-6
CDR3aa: CASSLAGHRYGYTF
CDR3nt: TGTGCCAGCAGCTTGGCAGGACACCGCTATGGCTACACCTTC

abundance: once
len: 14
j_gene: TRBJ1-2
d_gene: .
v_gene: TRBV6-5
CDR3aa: CTSSPEGAGRGYTF
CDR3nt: TGTACCAGCAGTCCCGAGGGCGCCGGTCGGGGCTACACCTTC

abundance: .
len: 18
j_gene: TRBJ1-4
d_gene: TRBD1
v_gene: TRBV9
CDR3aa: CASSERGGGHGGFEKLFF
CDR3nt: TGTGCCAGCAGCGAGCGAGGAGGGGGCCACGGGGGCTTTGAAAAACTGTTTTTT

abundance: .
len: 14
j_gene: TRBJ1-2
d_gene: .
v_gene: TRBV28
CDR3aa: CASSSSTSNYGYTF
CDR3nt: TGTGCCAGCAGTTCCTCGACATCTAACTATGGCTACACCTTC

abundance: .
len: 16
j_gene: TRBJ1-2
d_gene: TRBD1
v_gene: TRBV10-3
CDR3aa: CAISGFTGGEGSGYTF
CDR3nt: TGTGCCATCAGTGGGTTTACAGGGGGCGAGGGTAGTGGCTACACCTTC

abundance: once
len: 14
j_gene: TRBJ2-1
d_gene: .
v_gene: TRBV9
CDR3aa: CASNSGPSYNEQFF
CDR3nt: TGTGCCAGCAACAGCGGGCCCTCTTACAATGAGCAGTTCTTC

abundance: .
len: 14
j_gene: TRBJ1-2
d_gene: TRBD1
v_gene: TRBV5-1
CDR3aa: CASSSGTGDRSYTF
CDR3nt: TGCGCCAGCAGCTCCGGGACAGGGGATCGTAGCTACACCTTC

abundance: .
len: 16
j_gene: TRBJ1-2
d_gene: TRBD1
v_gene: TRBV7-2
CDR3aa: CASSSAGTGVTYGYTF
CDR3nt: TGTGCCAGCAGTTCGGCCGGGACAGGGGTTACCTATGGCTACACCTTC

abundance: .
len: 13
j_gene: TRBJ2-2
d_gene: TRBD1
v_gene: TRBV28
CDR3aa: CASSGQATGELFF
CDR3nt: TGTGCCAGCAGTGGACAGGCTACCGGGGAGCTGTTTTTT

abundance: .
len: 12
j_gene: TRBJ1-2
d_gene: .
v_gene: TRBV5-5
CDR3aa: CASSFAGLGYTF
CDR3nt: TGTGCCAGCAGCTTCGCGGGGCTCGGCTACACCTTC